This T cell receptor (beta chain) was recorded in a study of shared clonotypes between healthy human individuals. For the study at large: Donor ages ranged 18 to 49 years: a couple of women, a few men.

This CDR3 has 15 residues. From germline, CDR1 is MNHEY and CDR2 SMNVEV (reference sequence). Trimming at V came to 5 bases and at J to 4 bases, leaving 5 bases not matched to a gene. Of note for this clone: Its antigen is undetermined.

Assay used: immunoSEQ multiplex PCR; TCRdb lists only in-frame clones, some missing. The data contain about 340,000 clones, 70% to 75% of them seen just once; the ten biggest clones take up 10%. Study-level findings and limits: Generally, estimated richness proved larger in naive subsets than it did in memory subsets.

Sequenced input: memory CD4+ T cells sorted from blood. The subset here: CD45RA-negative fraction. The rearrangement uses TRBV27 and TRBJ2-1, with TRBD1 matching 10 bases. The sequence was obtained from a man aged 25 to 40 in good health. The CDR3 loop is CASSNRDRGYNEQFF. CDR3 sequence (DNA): TGTGCCAGCAGTAACCGGGACAGGGGATACAATGAGCAGTTCTTC.